This TCR beta chain originates from a study of Graves' ophthalmopathy and Graves' hyperthyroidism. This clonotype was detected a few times. Trimming left V 4 bases short and J 0 bases short, with 15 bases between. The CDR3 has 16 residues. CDR1 is KGHSH and CDR2 is LQKENI in the germline V gene. The study amplified TCR beta CDR3 regions using RNA transcripts. An opening RT-PCR round employed HTBI primers and preceded a second-round multiplex PCR. Each CDR3 protein is one row after TCRdb ran MiXCR on the multiplex PCR reads. The table includes 660,000 or so distinct CDR3 sequences, over 40% detected once.

The chain combines TRBV18 with TRBJ2-5, with a tentative D call TRBD1 (6 bases). Input material: peripheral blood. This sequence originates from an adult man with Graves' ophthalmopathy. CDR3 amino acids: CASSQSSGTYQETQYF. The CDR3 region has the DNA TGTGCCAGCTCACAATCGAGTGGGACATACCAAGAGACCCAGTACTTC.